Presented here are 24 T cell receptor beta chains from one specimen sequenced in a study of tumor and adjacent non-tumor tissue in lung cancer. The template was RNA from unsorted bulk tissue. A modified ARM-PCR protocol with three rounds of nested PCR amplified TCRbeta. MiXCR, applied by TCRdb to the multiplex PCR reads, yields one record per CDR3 protein. The profile covers 100,000 to 120,000 distinct CDR3 sequences, with over 75% appearing a single time and approximately 22% taken by the ten largest. Input material: lung tumor tissue. These receptors came from a man in his 70s with non-small cell lung cancer.

About this clonotype: The junction differs from germline at one of its ends, possibly a read error. The rearrangement uses TRBV5-6 and TRBJ2-1; no clear D. The germline V gene has CDR1 SGHDT and CDR2 YYEEEE. This CDR3 contains 18 residues. DNA of the CDR3: TGTACCAGCAGCTTGGTAATAACAAGGATTGGGTCCTACAATGAGCAGTTCTTC. Translation: CTSSLVITRIGSYNEQFF.

For this clonotype: At one boundary the junction diverges from the germline segment, which might be a read error. The gene calls are TRBV12-3 or TRBV12-4 and TRBJ2-5, with 8 positions matching TRBD2. This CDR3 contains 20 residues. CDR3 amino acids: CATRKNDHPSSGLPQETQYF. The CDR3 bases are TGTGCCACCAGAAAAAACGACCACCCGTCTAGCGGGCTTCCCCAGGAGACCCAATACTTC.

The genes are TRBV6-5 and TRBJ1-1; TRBD1 might be the D (6 bases). This CDR3 is built from 13 residues. V was shortened by 2 bases and J by 13 bases, with 17 bases between the two germline ends. Germline values: CDR1 MNHEY, CDR2 SVGAGI. Here the CDR3 reads CASSYTGNTGVFF. CDR3 coding DNA: TGTGCCAGCAGTTACACAGGGAACACTGGAGTTTTCTTT.

This clonotype came up once. One end of the junction varies from germline; a read error may be responsible. The V and J genes are TRBV29-1 and TRBJ1-4; TRBD1 matches 8 bases. The germline CDR1 and CDR2 sequences are SQVTM and ANQGSEA. This CDR3 is built from 13 residues. CDR3 residues: CSVVTGDGEKLFF. DNA of the CDR3: TGCAGCGTCGTGACAGGGGATGGTGAAAAATTGTTTTTT.

Comments on this clonotype: At one boundary the junction diverges from the germline segment, which might be a read error. The CDR3 DNA is TGTGCCAGTAGATCTGGACAGGGGAGAGGTGGAAAACCGTTTTTT. This sequence encodes CASRSGQGRGGKPFF. The chain carries TRBV6-5 and TRBJ1-4; 9 nucleotides align to TRBD1. The CDR3 totals 15 residues. Germline V gene sequence: CDR1 MNHEY, CDR2 SVGAGI.

On this clonotype: This CDR3 fails to terminate in the conserved phenylalanine or tryptophan, so it likely reflects a read error. The limits of the CDR3 on the DNA are not certain, so only TCRdb's listed CDR3 is given. This chain connects TRBV10-3 to TRBJ2-7. Germline V gives CDR1 ENHRY, CDR2 SYGVKD. The CDR3 comprises 13 residues, both ends counted. CDR3 amino acids: CAISTGNFYEHYS.

As for this clonotype: The junction and the germline gene differ at one end; a read error may be behind it. The chain combines TRBV12-3 or TRBV12-4 with TRBJ1-4; 7 bases agree with TRBD1. The CDR3 has 12 amino acids. CDR3 in DNA: TGTGCAAGCGGAGGGACAGCAGAAAAACTGTTATTT. Translated, it gives CASGGTAEKLLF.

As for this clonotype: Given the absence of the conserved phenylalanine or tryptophan at the CDR3 end, a read error is likely. The DNA is left out, because the CDR3 cannot be placed on it with certainty; the CDR3 is given as TCRdb lists it. The V call is TRBV12-3 or TRBV12-4, the J call TRBJ2-7; the table gives TRBD2 as D, unverified against the DNA. Both ends counted, the CDR3 spans 16 residues. CDR3 amino acids: CASRRTSGSLVHEQYS.

In the case of this clonotype: At one end, the junction sequence differs from germline, possibly due to a read error. The chain combines TRBV11-3 with TRBJ2-5, with 8 nucleotides matching TRBD2. Germline V lookup: CDR1 SGHNT, CDR2 YENEEA. The CDR3 runs 16 residues. The DNA of the CDR3 is TGTGCCAGCAGATTAGGTGTTGGGAGACTAGCGCAGACACAGTACTTC. This encodes CASRLGVGRLAQTQYF.

Points on this clonotype: This CDR3 fails to terminate in the conserved phenylalanine or tryptophan, so it likely reflects a read error. The chain joins TRBV20-1 to TRBJ2-7, with 10 bases lining up with TRBD1. The CDR3 sequence is 13 residues long. Germline lookup yields CDR1 DFQATT and CDR2 SNEGSKA (reference sequence). The CDR3 DNA reads TGTAGTGCTTTTGGGACAGGGGTCTACGAGCAGTACATC. Encoded protein: CSAFGTGVYEQYI.

This clonotype has only one observation. One junction end disagrees with the germline gene, perhaps due to a read error. J is TRBJ2-3 and V is TRBV12-3 or TRBV12-4; D might be TRBD1 (6 bases). CDR3 length equals 17 residues. CDR3 amino acids: CASGFSIGNIVTGTQYF. The CDR3 nucleotides are TGTGCCAGCGGTTTTAGCATAGGGAACATTGTGACAGGTACGCAGTATTTT.

Concerning this clonotype itself: Compared with germline, one end of the junction differs, possibly owing to a read error. The chain couples TRBV6-5 to TRBJ1-2; 7 bases are a match to TRBD1. Germline-derived CDR1 and CDR2 are MNHEY and SVGAGI. CDR3 length: 13 amino acids. CDR3 loop: CASRAGTVNGYTF. CDR3 coding DNA: TGTGCCAGCAGAGCTGGGACAGTGAATGGCTACACATTC.

This clonotype was seen just once. The conserved closing phenylalanine or tryptophan is absent in this CDR3, likely reflecting a read error. CDR3 amino acids: CASGSGGGELFS. CDR3 bases: TGTGCTAGTGGCTCCGGGGGCGGGGAGCTGTTTTCT. The rearrangement links TRBV12-5 to TRBJ2-2, with D possibly being TRBD2 (6 bases). The CDR3 has 12 amino acids. Germline V gene lookup returns CDR1 LGHNT and CDR2 FRNRAP. The V gene lost 6 bases and the J gene lost 7 bases, with 9 bases spanning the gap.

This clonotype has a handful of counts. V gene TRBV6-4 combines with J gene TRBJ2-7; D ambiguous. This CDR3 is 11 amino acids long. V dropped 6 bases and J dropped 4 bases, with 7 bases sitting between them. CDR1 and CDR2 (germline): MRHNA, SNTAGT. CDR3 sequence (DNA): TGTGCCAGCAGACCGTTTTACGAGCAGTACTTC. Its protein product is CASRPFYEQYF.

V usage is TRBV12-3 or TRBV12-4 and J usage is TRBJ2-1, with D perhaps TRBD1 (6 bases). The CDR3 is made up of 17 amino acids. With 5 bases removed from V and 5 bases from J, the gap between germline ends came to 22 bases. This CDR3 reads CASSIGQPVSYHNEQFF. CDR3 sequence (DNA): TGTGCCAGCAGTATAGGACAGCCGGTTAGTTACCACAATGAGCAGTTCTTC.

Concerning this clonotype: A much bigger clone sits one base away, suggesting this may be a read error. The rearrangement links TRBV11-2 to TRBJ2-1; TRBD2 matches at 7 bases. Germline CDR1 reads SGHAT; CDR2 reads FQNNGV. The CDR3 loop spans 16 amino acids. The CDR3 region is CASSLGFGRIYNERFF. The CDR3 DNA is TGTGCCAGCAGCTTAGGGTTCGGGAGGATCTACAATGAGCGGTTCTTC.

Notes on this clonotype: Sequence at one end of the junction differs from germline and may be a read error. The chain employs TRBV11-3 and TRBJ1-6; perhaps TRBD1 as D (6 bases). The CDR3 contains 14 residues. Germline V CDR1 and CDR2: SGHNT, YENEEA. CDR3 region: CASSFGTGNSRLHF. In DNA form, the CDR3 reads TGTGCCAGCAGCTTCGGTACAGGGAATTCACGCCTCCACTTT.

As for this clonotype: Compared with germline, one end of the junction differs, possibly owing to a read error. The chain joins TRBV11-3 to TRBJ1-1, with 8 bases identical to TRBD1. The germline CDR1 and CDR2 sequences are SGHNT and YENEEA. The CDR3 has 16 amino acids. CDR3 protein: CASSFRDRTLNIEALF. The DNA of the CDR3 is TGTGCCAGCAGCTTCCGGGACAGGACCCTGAACATTGAAGCTCTCTTT.

This clonotype was detected ten times or more. V and J are TRBV6-5 and TRBJ1-1; D not resolved. The germline gives CDR1 MNHEY, CDR2 SVGAGI. This CDR3 is built from 19 residues. Trimming pared 2 bases from V and 1 base from J, leaving 23 bases between. The CDR3 bases are TGTGCCAGCAGTTACCACTCGAGGGTACCCTCTTCCGCGAACACTGAAGCTTTCTTT. Amino acids: CASSYHSRVPSSANTEAFF.

The V and J genes are TRBV6-5 and TRBJ2-5; a possible D gene is TRBD1 (6 bases). The CDR3 extends over 15 amino acids. CDR1 and CDR2 from the germline V gene are MNHEY and SVGAGI. This CDR3 reads CVSSSYSDRPETQYF. The CDR3 coding sequence is TGTGTCAGTAGCTCCTATTCGGACAGACCAGAGACCCAGTACTTC.

The rearrangement links TRBV4-3 to TRBJ1-4; tentatively, D is TRBD1 (6 bases). The CDR3 runs to 15 residues. The V gene lost 3 bases and the J gene lost 4 bases, with 12 bases spanning the gap. Per germline, CDR1 LGHNA and CDR2 YSLEER. The DNA of the CDR3 is TGCGCCAGCAGCCATATGGGGGGCAATAATGAAAAACTGTTTTTT. This gives the protein CASSHMGGNNEKLFF.

A note on this clonotype: Lacking the conserved final phenylalanine or tryptophan, this CDR3 likely reflects a read error. V gene TRBV6-1 combines with J gene TRBJ2-1; perhaps TRBD2 as D (6 bases). CDR1 is MNHNS and CDR2 is SASEGT in the germline V gene. The CDR3 has 16 amino acids. V was cut by 7 bases and J by 6 bases, with 22 bases left in between. CDR3 sequence: CASTLRRGTGSNEQFL. DNA of the CDR3: TGTGCCAGCACCCTAAGGAGGGGCACCGGGTCCAATGAGCAGTTCCTT.

This clonotype appeared a single time. The chain recombines TRBV29-1 with TRBJ1-2, with no clear D. CDR1 SQVTM and CDR2 ANQGSEA come from the germline V gene. This CDR3 comprises 13 residues. The V end lost 5 bases, the J end lost 5 bases, and 15 bases lay between the germline ends. CDR3 sequence: CSVLHMGAYGYTF. Written as DNA, the CDR3 is TGCAGCGTTCTCCATATGGGAGCATATGGCTACACCTTC.

Concerning this clonotype: Since a much larger clone is just one base distant, this may be a read error. CDR3 nucleotide sequence: TGTGCCAGTAGTACAGTGGGATCGGGACAGGGGTACCAGCCCCAGCATTTT. It is translated as CASSTVGSGQGYQPQHF. The V gene is TRBV19, the J gene TRBJ1-5, with 10 bases lining up with TRBD1. The CDR3 length is 17 residues. Germline V gives CDR1 LNHDA, CDR2 SQIVND (reference sequence). V lost 4 bases, J lost 7 bases, and 13 bases stayed unmatched.